A single sample gave rise to the 20 T cell receptor beta chains below, sequenced in a study of cytomegalovirus exposure and HLA in healthy donors. PCR amplification relied on 60 Vbeta primers (plus 13 Jbeta primers). The table came from immunoSEQ multiplex PCR; TCRdb's copy has only in-frame clones and leaves some out. The profile shows 250,000 to 300,000 clones, roughly 91% of them singletons. The source material was PBMCs. These receptors were obtained from a girl aged 2 to 10 in good health and CMV-seronegative.

This clone was seen more than once but under ten times. The chain uses TRBV2 and TRBJ2-2, with 8 bases aligning to TRBD2. Germline V CDR1 and CDR2: SNHLY, FYNNEI. J gave up 1 base and V 6 bases, and 7 bases lay outside the gene matches. This CDR3 spans 16 amino acids. The CDR3 sequence: CASSPAGGLNTGELFF. As DNA, the CDR3 is TGTGCCAGCAGCCCGGCGGGGGGCTTGAACACCGGGGAGCTGTTTTTT.

The chain combines TRBV28 with TRBJ1-2; 11 bases fit TRBD1. The CDR3 runs to 11 residues. In germline, CDR1 is MDHEN, CDR2 SYDVKM. This chain's CDR3 is CAGQGDYGYTF. In DNA form, the CDR3 reads TGTGCGGGACAGGGGGACTATGGCTACACCTTC.

The V and J genes are TRBV19 and TRBJ1-2; D unclear. V was clipped by 10 bases and J by 4 bases, with 10 bases between them. Germline CDR1 and CDR2: LNHDA and SQIVND (reference sequence). The CDR3 runs to 11 residues. This CDR3 reads CATSNGYGYTF. The CDR3 DNA is TGTGCCACCTCGAACGGCTATGGCTACACCTTC.

The chain has TRBV10-2 and TRBJ1-2; D is undetermined. The germline CDR1 and CDR2 sequences are WSHSY and SAAADI. The CDR3 covers 12 residues. V was pared by 0 bases and J by 12 bases, with 11 bases between. The CDR3, as DNA: TGCGCCAGCAGTGAGTCTGCGGCCGGGAACACCTTC. Translating gives CASSESAAGNTF.

V usage is TRBV27 and J usage is TRBJ1-2, with a tentative D call TRBD1 (5 bases). Germline CDR1 and CDR2: MNHEY and SMNVEV (reference sequence). With 11 bases removed from V and 0 bases from J, the gap between germline ends came to 16 bases. This CDR3 contains 14 residues. The CDR3 region is CAPESGLANYGYTF. For the CDR3, the DNA is TGTGCCCCCGAGTCGGGACTCGCTAACTATGGCTACACCTTC.

The V gene is TRBV4-1, the J gene TRBJ1-4; D gene uncertain. Germline V gene data show CDR1 as MGHRA and CDR2 as YSYEKL. The CDR3 runs to 17 residues. V lost 0 bases and J lost 5, with 16 bases in between. The CDR3 spells CASSQDGSEVLNEKLFF. CDR3 DNA: TGCGCCAGCAGCCAAGACGGGTCAGAGGTCTTGAATGAAAAACTGTTTTTT.

The V gene is TRBV5-6, the J gene TRBJ1-3; tentative D call: TRBD1 (6 bases). V dropped 2 bases and J dropped 1 base, with 13 bases sitting between them. The CDR3 is 16 residues long. Germline V gives CDR1 SGHDT, CDR2 YYEEEE. CDR3 sequence reads: CASSLGQGLSGNTIYF. DNA for the CDR3: TGTGCCAGCAGCTTAGGTCAGGGGTTGTCTGGAAACACCATATATTTT.

In this sample, this clone turned up a few times. The V call is TRBV7-9, the J call TRBJ2-1; D is uncertain. From germline, CDR1 is SEHNR and CDR2 FQNEAQ (reference sequence). This CDR3 has 12 amino acids. V lost 5 bases to trimming and J lost 3 bases, with 5 bases between them. This CDR3 is CASSPNYNEQFF. In DNA form, the CDR3 reads TGTGCCAGCAGCCCCAACTACAATGAGCAGTTCTTC.

The genes are TRBV7-2 and TRBJ2-2; D is possibly TRBD2 (5 bases). Germline CDR1 SGHTA, CDR2 FQGNSA. This CDR3 is 18 amino acids long. Trimming pared 5 bases from V and 5 bases from J, leaving 24 bases between. The CDR3, as DNA: TGTGCCAGCAGCCCTTCCCACGGGGATTTCGAAATTACCGGGGAGCTGTTTTTT. Protein sequence: CASSPSHGDFEITGELFF.

DNA for the CDR3: TGTGCCAGCAGCCAAATGACGTCCGACAGTGGGCGCGGCGAGCAGTACTTC. Encoded protein: CASSQMTSDSGRGEQYF. The V and J genes are TRBV5-4 and TRBJ2-5; the D gene is possibly TRBD1 (5 bases). The J call may not be correct, given that the DNA end is closer to TRBJ2-7. CDR3 size: 17 residues. Germline values: CDR1 SGHNT, CDR2 YYREEE (reference sequence).

The chain links TRBV4-1 to TRBJ2-5, with D perhaps matching TRBD2 (5 bases). The last part of the DNA fits TRBJ2-7 better; the J call may be wrong. The CDR3 runs 14 residues. CDR1 MGHRA and CDR2 YSYEKL come from the germline V gene. The CDR3 nucleotides are TGCGCCAGCAGCCAAGATAGCGATACTTACGAGCAGTACTTC. Translating gives CASSQDSDTYEQYF.

The chain links TRBV30 to TRBJ2-5, with 13 bases matching TRBD2. The germline V gene encodes CDR1 GTSNPN and CDR2 SVGIG (reference sequence). The CDR3 spans 17 residues. The junction had 4 bases not matched to a gene; V was cut back by 0 bases and J by 0 bases. CDR3 coding DNA: TGTGCCTGGAGTGTACTAGCGGGGGGGTGGTACCAAGAGACCCAGTACTTC. Residues: CAWSVLAGGWYQETQYF.

In nucleotides, the CDR3 is TGTGCCAGCAGCCCCCTGGGGGAGGGTCGGTACGAGCAGTACTTC. It specifies CASSPLGEGRYEQYF. J is TRBJ2-7 and V is TRBV14; the match to TRBD2 covers 7 bases. The junction had 10 bases not matched to a gene; V was cut back by 4 bases and J by 4 bases. The CDR3 extends over 15 amino acids. CDR1 is SGHDN, CDR2 FVKESK, per germline.

The chain employs TRBV5-1 and TRBJ1-3; D not resolved. Germline CDR1 SGHRS, CDR2 YFSETQ. The CDR3 sequence is 15 residues long. The V end lost 4 bases, the J end lost 0 bases, and 11 bases lay between the germline ends. CDR3 loop: CASSRGSFSGNTIYF. The CDR3 DNA follows: TGCGCCAGCAGCCGAGGGAGTTTCTCTGGAAACACCATATATTTT. Full variable domain (outside the CDR3, taken from reference TRBV5-1 and TRBJ1-3): KAGVTQTPRYLIKTRGQQVTLSCSPISGHRSVSWYQQTPGQGLQFLFEYFSETQRNKGNFPGRFSGRQFSNSRSEMNVSTLELGDSALYLCASSRGSFSGNTIYFGEGSWLTVV.

CDR3 residues: CASRTRTGSNEQFF. The CDR3 DNA follows: TGTGCCAGCAGAACAAGGACAGGATCCAATGAGCAGTTCTTC. The chain uses TRBV6-5 and TRBJ2-1, with 7 bases that match TRBD1. Germline V gene sequence: CDR1 MNHEY, CDR2 SVGAGI. The CDR3 totals 14 residues. The V gene end was trimmed by 6 bases and the J gene end by 6 bases; junction bases not matched to a gene: 8.

The chain carries TRBV7-3 and TRBJ2-2; D remains unclear. Germline V gives CDR1 SGHTA, CDR2 FQGTGA. V dropped 6 bases and J dropped 4 bases, with 9 bases sitting between them. The CDR3 spans 13 residues. CDR3 DNA: TGTGCCAGCAGACGTGGAGTCACCGGGGAGCTGTTTTTT. Its translation is CASRRGVTGELFF.

A single count supports this clone. This chain joins TRBV28 and TRBJ2-1, with 7 bases aligning to TRBD1. The CDR3 contains 15 residues. In germline, CDR1 is MDHEN, CDR2 SYDVKM. V shed 7 bases and J 2 bases; nucleotides not matched to a gene: 8. The chain's CDR3 is CASKVGGRTYNEQFF. Here the CDR3 DNA reads TGTGCCAGCAAGGTAGGGGGCCGGACCTACAATGAGCAGTTCTTC.

This chain uses TRBV5-6 with TRBJ1-5, with 8 bases fitting TRBD1. V trimming: 5 bases; J trimming: 3 bases; junction bases outside the gene matches: 4. The CDR3 contains 14 residues. Germline CDR1 reads SGHDT; CDR2 reads YYEEEE. The CDR3 DNA is TGTGCCAGCAGGAGACAGGGGAACAATCAGCCCCAGCATTTT. Translating gives CASRRQGNNQPQHF.

The chain recombines TRBV5-4 with TRBJ1-4, with a weak D call TRBD1 (6 bases). V lost 0 bases to trimming and J lost 3 bases, with 6 bases between them. The CDR3 covers 14 residues. Germline CDR1 reads SGHNT; CDR2 reads YYREEE (reference sequence). This CDR3 reads CASSLAGANEKLFF. The CDR3 bases are TGTGCCAGCAGCTTGGCAGGGGCTAATGAAAAACTGTTTTTT.

The chain uses TRBV4-1 and TRBJ1-5; D ambiguous. CDR3 length equals 13 residues. V dropped 8 bases and J dropped 8 bases, with 16 bases sitting between them. Germline V gene sequence: CDR1 MGHRA, CDR2 YSYEKL. The CDR3 spells CASSGVPEEPQHF. Written as DNA, the CDR3 is TGCGCCAGCTCCGGAGTCCCCGAGGAGCCCCAGCATTTT.